This T cell receptor (beta chain) was identified during a study of blood T cell repertoires in COVID-19. For the study at large: Sites across the United States, Italy and Spain contributed samples from acute and convalescent COVID-19. T cells, B-cell-depleted T cells, or PBMCs supplied cDNA or gDNA.

Germline V lookup: CDR1 SGHRS, CDR2 YFSETQ. CDR3 length: 13 amino acids. The V end was cut by 6 bases, the J end by 2 bases, with 11 bases between. One Seattle source followed patients from active infection through their disease course. Assay used: immunoSEQ multiplex PCR; TCRdb lists only in-frame clones, some missing. The profile covers about 250,000 clones, with roughly 86% appearing a single time and around 6% taken by the ten largest. Sequencing was performed on peripheral blood. This chain connects TRBV5-1 to TRBJ2-5; weak D call: TRBD1 (5 bases). This TCR was sampled from a woman aged 80 or over with COVID-19, enrolled during active disease. CDR3 in DNA: TGCGCCAGCATAGGTACAGGTCAAGAGACCCAGTACTTC. Encoded protein: CASIGTGQETQYF.